This TCR beta chain was recovered during a study of shared clonotypes between healthy human individuals. Study outcomes and limitations: Sequencing depth was expected to affect clonotype sharing among donors. Sampling covered blood only; tissue repertoires likely differ.

This table comes from immunoSEQ multiplex PCR, and its TCRdb copy is limited to in-frame clones, with some not included. The sample records about 330,000 clones, around 86% being singletons. CDR1 and CDR2 from the germline V gene are ENHRY and SYGVKD. This CDR3 is 15 amino acids long. V was clipped by 4 bases and J by 4 bases, with 16 bases between them. As to this clone: Its matching antigen is unknown.

The material sequenced was memory CD8+ T cells sorted from blood. Subset of the sample: CD45RO+ cells pooled with CCR7-negative TemRA cells. The V gene is TRBV10-3, the J gene TRBJ1-2, with D possibly matching TRBD1 (6 bases). The receptor's source is a young man in good health. CDR3 sequence (DNA): TGTGCCATCAGTGGGGGGGCAGGCGACTCCTATGGCTACACCTTC. Translated: CAISGGAGDSYGYTF.